Each of the 21 T cell receptor beta chains below was sequenced from the same sample in a study of cytomegalovirus exposure and HLA in healthy donors. A multiplex PCR was run with 60 Vbeta primers and 13 Jbeta primers. Method: immunoSEQ multiplex PCR; TCRdb's copy keeps in-frame clones and lacks some. The repertoire consists of 95,000 to 150,000 clones, with over 65% occurring once and the leading ten covering less than 9%. Sequencing input: PBMCs. The receptors derive from a woman in her 40s in good health and CMV-seropositive.

CDR3 coding DNA: TGTGCCAGCTCACAACAGGACAGCACAGATACGCAGTATTTT. Translating gives CASSQQDSTDTQYF. The chain links TRBV18 to TRBJ2-3; D may be TRBD1 (5 bases). The germline V gene has CDR1 KGHSH and CDR2 LQKENI. The CDR3 length is 14 residues. V was clipped by 4 bases and J by 0 bases, with 8 bases between them.

The CDR3 DNA is TGTGCCAGCCGGGACAGGGGAGGTACTGAAGCTTTCTTT. This translates into CASRDRGGTEAFF. V gene TRBV6-5 combines with J gene TRBJ1-1; 10 nucleotides agree with TRBD1. Looked up from germline, CDR1 is MNHEY and CDR2 is SVGAGI. After removal of 8 bases from V and 5 bases from J, the junction contained 5 bases not matched to a gene. The CDR3 covers 13 residues.

The chain is built from TRBV29-1 and TRBJ2-1; D may be TRBD1 (5 bases). V gave up 0 bases and J gave up 0 bases, with 15 bases separating them. CDR1 and CDR2 (germline): SQVTM, ANQGSEA. The CDR3 length is 17 residues. Here the CDR3 reads CSVEDQRQYSSYNEQFF. DNA of the CDR3: TGCAGCGTTGAAGACCAGAGACAGTATAGCTCCTACAATGAGCAGTTCTTC.

A single count supports this clone. This chain joins TRBV28 and TRBJ1-4; 8 bases align to TRBD1. The CDR3 has 14 residues. Germline trimming cut 7 bases from V and 8 bases from J; bases unmatched to any gene: 9. CDR1 MDHEN and CDR2 SYDVKM come from the germline V gene. The CDR3, as DNA: TGTGCCAGCATGTCCGGGACAGGCCACGAAAAACTGTTTTTT. It specifies CASMSGTGHEKLFF.

This chain connects TRBV7-3 to TRBJ2-5; D remains ambiguous. Looked up from germline, CDR1 is SGHTA and CDR2 is FQGTGA. This CDR3 region has 13 residues. The V gene lost 5 bases and the J gene lost 6 bases, with 13 bases spanning the gap. The CDR3: CASSPEALQTQYF. The CDR3 DNA sequence: TGTGCCAGCAGCCCAGAGGCTTTGCAGACCCAGTACTTC.

This clone was detected a few times. V gene TRBV4-1 combines with J gene TRBJ2-6, with TRBD1 matching 8 bases. Germline CDR1 and CDR2: MGHRA and YSYEKL. This CDR3 comprises 17 residues. V shed 3 bases and J 3 bases; nucleotides not matched to a gene: 7. Here the CDR3 reads CASSQDRVEGGANVLTF. The CDR3 DNA reads TGCGCCAGCAGCCAGGACAGGGTGGAGGGTGGGGCCAACGTCCTGACTTTC.

The V gene is TRBV29-1, the J gene TRBJ2-3, with D possibly TRBD2 on 5 matching bases. Trimming cost V 4 bases and J 2 bases, with 10 bases left between them. This CDR3 region has 13 residues. The V gene's germline CDR1 is SQVTM and CDR2 ANQGSEA. Here the CDR3 DNA reads TGCAGCGTTGGAGACTATCTCACAGATACGCAGTATTTT. The encoded protein is CSVGDYLTDTQYF.

The chain employs TRBV19 and TRBJ1-2; 7 bases are shared with TRBD1. This CDR3 comprises 15 residues. In germline, CDR1 is LNHDA, CDR2 SQIVND (reference sequence). V was clipped by 3 bases and J by 7 bases; unmatched bases: 11. CDR3 in DNA: TGTGCCAGTAGTATGCGACAGGGAGACGTTAGTGGCTACACCTTC. Its translation: CASSMRQGDVSGYTF.

The chain uses TRBV29-1 and TRBJ2-7, with TRBD2 matching over 9 bases. V dropped 4 bases and J dropped 7; count of bases not matched to a gene: 14. CDR1 is SQVTM, CDR2 ANQGSEA, per germline. CDR3 length: 15 residues. CDR3 in DNA: TGCAGCGTTGTGGTCGGCGGGAGGGCCGTAAATGAGCAGTACTTC. Protein sequence: CSVVVGGRAVNEQYF.

This clone turned up a few times. V usage is TRBV2 and J usage is TRBJ1-5, with D uncertain. Germline assignment: CDR1 SNHLY and CDR2 FYNNEI. This CDR3 spans 14 amino acids. V lost 1 base and J 6 bases, leaving 10 bases between the germline ends. This CDR3 is CASSEVQAPQPQHF. The CDR3, as DNA: TGTGCCAGCAGTGAAGTGCAGGCCCCTCAGCCCCAGCATTTT.

The J gene is TRBJ2-3, the V gene TRBV28; the match to TRBD2 covers 7 bases. Germline V gene lookup returns CDR1 MDHEN and CDR2 SYDVKM. CDR3 length: 19 amino acids. J lost 8 bases, V lost 7 bases, and 27 bases had no gene match. DNA of the CDR3: TGTGCCAGCAAAGGAACACCTGTCCGTAGCGGGTGGGACCCGGCTACGCAGTATTTT. Residues: CASKGTPVRSGWDPATQYF.

The gene calls are TRBV28 and TRBJ1-4, with a weak D call TRBD1 (5 bases). The germline V and J ends were trimmed by 6 bases and 5 bases, with 16 bases remaining between them. Per the germline V gene, CDR1 is MDHEN and CDR2 is SYDVKM. The length of the CDR3 is 15 residues. CDR3 nucleotides: TGTGCCAGCAGACGCACGGACACCCGGAATGAAAAACTGTTTTTT. It is translated as CASRRTDTRNEKLFF.

In its sample, this clone was seen a few times. The rearrangement uses TRBV28 and TRBJ2-7; 11 nucleotides match TRBD2. This CDR3 is built from 15 residues. J was trimmed by 3 bases and V by 7 bases; bases with no gene match: 8. From germline, CDR1 is MDHEN and CDR2 SYDVKM. This CDR3 is CASIGSGRAFYEQYF. CDR3 bases: TGTGCCAGCATTGGTAGCGGGAGGGCCTTCTACGAGCAGTACTTC.

The chain uses TRBV4-1 and TRBJ1-5; the match to TRBD1 covers 8 bases. This CDR3 has 15 residues. The V gene end was trimmed by 3 bases and the J gene end by 0 bases; junction bases not matched to a gene: 1. CDR1 is MGHRA and CDR2 is YSYEKL in the germline V gene. The CDR3 nucleotides read TGCGCCAGCAGCCACGACAGGGGTAGCAATCAGCCCCAGCATTTT. It encodes CASSHDRGSNQPQHF.

V usage is TRBV4-2 and J usage is TRBJ2-1; D gene ambiguous. V was clipped by 0 bases and J by 8 bases, with 8 bases between them. This CDR3 comprises 13 residues. In germline, CDR1 is LGHNA, CDR2 YNFKEQ. This CDR3 is CASSQEPADEQFF. DNA of the CDR3: TGTGCCAGCAGCCAAGAACCGGCGGATGAGCAGTTCTTC.

V usage is TRBV19 and J usage is TRBJ1-1, with D maybe TRBD1 (6 bases). V was pared by 10 bases and J by 0 bases, with 18 bases between. Germline-derived CDR1 and CDR2 are LNHDA and SQIVND (reference sequence). The CDR3 length is 15 residues. CDR3 protein: CATTRLGGLNTEAFF. CDR3 sequence (DNA): TGTGCCACTACTCGTTTAGGGGGATTGAACACTGAAGCTTTCTTT. Complete variable domain (other parts from reference TRBV19 and TRBJ1-1): DGGITQSPKYLFRKEGQNVTLSCEQNLNHDAMYWYRQDPGQGLRLIYYSQIVNDFQKGDIAEGYSVSREKKESFPLTVTSAQKNPTAFYLCATTRLGGLNTEAFFGQGTRLTVV.

V is TRBV7-9 and J is TRBJ2-7; 7 positions match TRBD2. CDR3 length: 14 amino acids. With V trimmed by 5 bases and J by 5 bases, 9 bases remained unmatched. Germline assignment: CDR1 SEHNR and CDR2 FQNEAQ (reference sequence). CDR3 sequence (DNA): TGTGCCAGCAGCGCCCGCGGGAGAAGTAACGAGCAGTACTTC. Encoded protein: CASSARGRSNEQYF.

Here the CDR3 DNA reads TGTGCCAGCAGTTACCCCAGGGCGACCGGGGAGCTGTTTTTT. Translated: CASSYPRATGELFF. The J gene is TRBJ2-2, the V gene TRBV6-6, with D perhaps matching TRBD1 (5 bases). CDR1 is MNHNY and CDR2 is SVGAGI in the germline V gene (reference sequence). The CDR3 runs 14 residues. V was trimmed by 2 bases and J by 5 bases, leaving 9 bases between them.

J is TRBJ1-3 and V is TRBV18; no firm D call. The CDR3 covers 16 residues. V gave up 1 base and J gave up 4 bases, with 14 bases separating them. The V gene's germline CDR1 is KGHSH and CDR2 LQKENI. The CDR3 reads CASSPRGSDLGNTIYF. Here the CDR3 DNA reads TGTGCCAGCTCACCACGAGGAAGTGACTTAGGAAACACCATATATTTT.

This chain connects TRBV2 to TRBJ2-3, with 9 bases matching TRBD2. The V gene end was trimmed by 6 bases and the J gene end by 3 bases; junction bases not matched to a gene: 10. The CDR3 sequence is 16 residues long. The germline V gene has CDR1 SNHLY and CDR2 FYNNEI. The CDR3: CASSLKGSGGTDTQYF. The CDR3, as DNA: TGTGCCAGCAGCCTAAAGGGCAGCGGGGGGACAGATACGCAGTATTTT. The variable domain in full, with the rest retrieved from reference TRBV2 and TRBJ2-3, is EPEVTQTPSHQVTQMGQEVILRCVPISNHLYFYWYRQILGQKVEFLVSFYNNEISEKSEIFDDQFSVERPDGSNFTLKIRSTKLEDSAMYFCASSLKGSGGTDTQYFGPGTRLTVL.

This chain links TRBV6-4 with TRBJ1-6, with D maybe TRBD1 (6 bases). The V gene's germline CDR1 is MRHNA and CDR2 SNTAGT. The CDR3 covers 15 residues. V dropped 3 bases and J dropped 11 bases, with 17 bases sitting between them. The CDR3 loop is CASSDLPGHGAPLHF. The CDR3 DNA is TGTGCCAGCAGTGATTTGCCGGGACATGGGGCACCCCTCCACTTT.